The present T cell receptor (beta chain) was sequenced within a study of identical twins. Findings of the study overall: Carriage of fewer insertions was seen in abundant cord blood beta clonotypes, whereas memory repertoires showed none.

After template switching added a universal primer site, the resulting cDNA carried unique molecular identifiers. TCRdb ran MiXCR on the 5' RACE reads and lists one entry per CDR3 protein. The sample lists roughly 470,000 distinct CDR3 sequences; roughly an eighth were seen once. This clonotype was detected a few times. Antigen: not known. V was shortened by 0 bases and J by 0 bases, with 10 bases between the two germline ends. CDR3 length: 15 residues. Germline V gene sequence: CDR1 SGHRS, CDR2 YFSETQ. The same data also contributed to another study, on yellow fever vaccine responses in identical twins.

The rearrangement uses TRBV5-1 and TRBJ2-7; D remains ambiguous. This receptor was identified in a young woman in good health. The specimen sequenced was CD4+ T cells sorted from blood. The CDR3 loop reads CASSLAATNSYEQYF. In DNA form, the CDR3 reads TGCGCCAGCAGCTTGGCGGCAACCAACTCCTACGAGCAGTACTTC.